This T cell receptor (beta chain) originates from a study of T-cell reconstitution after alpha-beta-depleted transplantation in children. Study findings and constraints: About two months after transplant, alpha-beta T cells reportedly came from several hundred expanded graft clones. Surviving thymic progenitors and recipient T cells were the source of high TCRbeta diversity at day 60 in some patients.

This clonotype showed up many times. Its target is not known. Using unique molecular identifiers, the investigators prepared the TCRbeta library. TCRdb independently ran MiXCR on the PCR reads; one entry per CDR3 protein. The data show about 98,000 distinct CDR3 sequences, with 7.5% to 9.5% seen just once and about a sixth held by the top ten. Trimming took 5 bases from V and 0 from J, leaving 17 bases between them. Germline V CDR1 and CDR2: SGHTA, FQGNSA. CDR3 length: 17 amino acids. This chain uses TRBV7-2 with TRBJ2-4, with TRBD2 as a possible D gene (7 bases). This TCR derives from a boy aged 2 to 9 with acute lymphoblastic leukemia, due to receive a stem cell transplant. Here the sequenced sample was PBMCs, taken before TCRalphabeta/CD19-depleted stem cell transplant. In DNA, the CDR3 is TGTGCCAGCAGCAGAGGGGGGGGGCTACTAGCCAAAAACATTCAGTACTTC. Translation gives CASSRGGGLLAKNIQYF.